This section outlines one T cell receptor (beta chain) sequence together with its context. These data come from a study of patients and donors after allogeneic stem cell transplantation. Germline CDR1 and CDR2: SQVTM and ANQGSEA. This CDR3 has 12 residues. V gave up 4 bases and J gave up 2 bases, with 9 bases separating them. One entry per CDR3 protein, called by TCRdb with MiXCR from the RT-PCR reads. This table has about a million distinct CDR3 sequences, approximately 18% appearing once. Source material: blood, either unsorted or a sorted T cell fraction (not recorded which). This chain links TRBV29-1 with TRBJ2-7; D gene ambiguous. The sequence was collected from a human donor who was either an allogeneic HSCT recipient or a stem cell or donor lymphocyte infusion donor (not recorded which). It is not recorded whose cells these are; they may come from a transplant donor. The CDR3 DNA is TGCAGCGTTGGCCCGTTTGCCTACGAGCAGTACTTC. Translated, it gives CSVGPFAYEQYF.